One and the same sample provided the 32 T cell receptor beta chains below, sequenced in a study of T cell responses to AZD1222 COVID-19 vaccine. Profiling relied on immunoSEQ multiplex PCR, and the TCRdb table lists in-frame clones only, not all of them. The sample records about 85,000 clones, approximately 86% being singletons. This sample comprised peripheral blood, obtained on day 0 of AZD1222 vaccination. Receptors were obtained from an adult in good health.

The chain employs TRBV24-1 and TRBJ2-2; no clear D. CDR3 length: 15 residues. V lost 9 bases, J lost 6 bases, and 19 bases lay in between. CDR1 KGHDR and CDR2 SFDVKD come from the germline V gene. CDR3 in amino acids: CATGAGRNHAGELFF. The DNA of the CDR3 is TGTGCCACCGGAGCCGGTCGGAACCATGCCGGGGAGCTGTTTTTT.

The rearrangement links TRBV19 to TRBJ2-3, with TRBD2 identical over 7 bases. V gave up 5 bases and J gave up 0 bases; unmatched junction bases: 11. The CDR3 is 17 residues long. The germline gives CDR1 LNHDA, CDR2 SQIVND (reference sequence). For the CDR3, the DNA is TGTGCCAGTAGTTCCAGGCAGCCTAGCGGAAGCACAGATACGCAGTATTTT. Translation: CASSSRQPSGSTDTQYF.

CDR3 loop: CASSPQGAENTEAFF. The CDR3, as DNA: TGTGCCAGCAGCCCCCAGGGGGCCGAGAACACTGAAGCTTTCTTT. V and J are TRBV5-4 and TRBJ1-1; 8 bases are shared with TRBD1. The trim removed 4 bases at V and 1 base at J, leaving 6 bases unmatched. Germline V gene lookup returns CDR1 SGHNT and CDR2 YYREEE (reference sequence). This CDR3 is 15 amino acids long.

The chain combines TRBV7-9 with TRBJ2-1; 9 bases match TRBD2. In germline, CDR1 is SEHNR, CDR2 FQNEAQ (reference sequence). This CDR3 spans 16 amino acids. The junction had 7 bases not matched to a gene; V was cut back by 1 base and J by 6 bases. CDR3 nucleotide sequence: TGTGCCAGCAGCTTAGGGGCGGGAGGGCCGATCAATGAGCAGTTCTTC. This sequence encodes CASSLGAGGPINEQFF.

The rearrangement links TRBV5-4 to TRBJ2-1, with 8 bases aligning to TRBD2. The trim removed 5 bases at V and 5 bases at J, leaving 18 bases unmatched. Per the germline V gene, CDR1 is SGHNT and CDR2 is YYREEE (reference sequence). CDR3 length equals 18 residues. CDR3 DNA: TGTGCCAGCAGTATTGGGTTGTCGGGAGGGCCTTTAGACAATGAGCAGTTCTTC. Amino acid sequence: CASSIGLSGGPLDNEQFF.

CDR3 in amino acids: CASSLERDTQYF. The CDR3 DNA reads as TGTGCCAGCAGCTTGGAGCGGGATACGCAGTATTTT. This chain connects TRBV5-5 to TRBJ2-3, with TRBD2 as a possible D gene (5 bases). Germline assignment: CDR1 SGHKS and CDR2 YYEKEE (reference sequence). V gave up 0 bases and J gave up 6 bases, with 5 bases separating them. This CDR3 has 12 amino acids.

The chain combines TRBV7-2 with TRBJ2-7; D uncertain. CDR1 and CDR2 from the germline V gene are SGHTA and FQGNSA. V lost 7 bases to trimming and J lost 0 bases, with 16 bases between them. The length of the CDR3 is 15 residues. The CDR3 coding sequence is TGTGCCAGCACCGTGGTGAGGTCCGGCTCCTACGAGCAGTACTTC. Its translation: CASTVVRSGSYEQYF.

The CDR3 nucleotides are TGTGCCAGCACTCCGGGACAGGGCTACGAGCAGTACTTC. Translated: CASTPGQGYEQYF. The rearrangement uses TRBV6-5 and TRBJ2-7, with 9 nucleotides matching TRBD1. CDR3 length: 13 amino acids. The germline V gene has CDR1 MNHEY and CDR2 SVGAGI. Trimming cost V 7 bases and J 3 bases; bases outside gene matches: 4.

CDR3 sequence: CASSKAGGASPLHF. The CDR3 coding sequence is TGTGCCAGCAGCAAAGCAGGGGGCGCTTCACCCCTCCACTTT. V and J are TRBV21-1 and TRBJ1-6; whether TRBD1, the table's D call, matches the DNA was not checked. TRBV21-1 is given as a pseudogene. CDR3 length equals 14 residues.

The chain uses TRBV7-3 and TRBJ2-1; D call uncertain. CDR1 and CDR2 from the germline V gene are SGHTA and FQGTGA. The CDR3 sequence is 12 residues long. Trimming stripped 6 bases from V and 12 bases from J, with 15 bases between. CDR3 amino acids: CASRSPPGVQFF. DNA for the CDR3: TGTGCCAGCAGATCACCCCCGGGTGTGCAGTTCTTC.

V usage is TRBV3-1 (or the pseudogene TRBV3-2) and J usage is TRBJ1-1; no reliable D call. The ends were cut back, 0 bases at V and 6 bases at J, with 14 bases in the middle. Germline CDR1 and CDR2: LGHDT and YNNKEL (reference sequence). The CDR3 runs to 15 residues. DNA of the CDR3: TGTGCCAGCAGCCAAGATTTACACCGTTTCGCTGAAGCTTTCTTT. Translation: CASSQDLHRFAEAFF.

Comments on this clone: Other DNA sequences within the sample encode an identical CDR3. The chain links TRBV28 to TRBJ2-7, with D perhaps assigned TRBD1 or TRBD2 (5 bases each). V was clipped by 2 bases and J by 3 bases, with 8 bases between them. There are 13 residues in the CDR3. Germline CDR1 and CDR2: MDHEN and SYDVKM. DNA of the CDR3: TGTGCCAGCAGTTTACCTGGGGGCTACGAGCAGTACTTC. This gives the protein CASSLPGGYEQYF.

The chain is built from TRBV27 and TRBJ1-2; tentatively, D is TRBD1 (5 bases). The V gene's germline CDR1 is MNHEY and CDR2 SMNVEV (reference sequence). This CDR3 spans 14 amino acids. Deletions cut 2 bases from V and 5 bases from J, with 12 bases between. CDR3 region: CASSLASWGYGYTF. In DNA form, the CDR3 reads TGTGCCAGCAGTTTAGCCTCCTGGGGGTATGGCTACACCTTC.

This clone turned up a few times. The rearrangement joins TRBV5-6 to TRBJ2-1, with TRBD2 identical over 10 bases. Germline CDR1 reads SGHDT; CDR2 reads YYEEEE. The length of the CDR3 is 18 residues. The junction had 13 bases not matched to a gene; V was cut back by 4 bases and J by 3 bases. CDR3 loop: CASSLEGASGSVYNEQFF. The CDR3, as DNA: TGTGCCAGCAGCCTGGAGGGGGCTAGCGGGAGTGTCTACAATGAGCAGTTCTTC.

This rearrangement joins TRBV4-1 to TRBJ1-4; D might be TRBD1 (5 bases). CDR3 length: 16 residues. The ends were cut back, 0 bases at V and 0 bases at J, with 8 bases in the middle. From germline, CDR1 is MGHRA and CDR2 YSYEKL. CDR3 amino acids: CASSQDSGATNEKLFF. The CDR3 nucleotides are TGCGCCAGCAGCCAAGATTCGGGGGCAACTAATGAAAAACTGTTTTTT.

The chain employs TRBV11-3 and TRBJ2-7, with TRBD1 as a possible D gene (6 bases). The V gene's germline CDR1 is SGHNT and CDR2 YENEEA. Trimming left V 5 bases short and J 3 bases short, with 20 bases between. The CDR3 extends over 16 amino acids. The CDR3 DNA is TGTGCCAGCAGCCCCACGGCACAGGGACAAATCTACGAGCAGTACTTC. Protein: CASSPTAQGQIYEQYF.

The CDR3 DNA follows: TGTGCCAGCAGTTTTTTAGGGACCTACGAGCAGTACTTC. This sequence encodes CASSFLGTYEQYF. J is TRBJ2-7 and V is TRBV27; no firm D call. This CDR3 region has 13 residues. The germline V gene encodes CDR1 MNHEY and CDR2 SMNVEV (reference sequence). Trimming took off 3 bases at V and 2 bases at J, with 8 bases between the two ends.

This chain joins TRBV7-9 and TRBJ2-7; TRBD1 aligns across 8 bases. In germline, CDR1 is SEHNR, CDR2 FQNEAQ (reference sequence). The CDR3 contains 13 residues. The trim removed 7 bases at V and 3 bases at J, leaving 5 bases unmatched. CDR3 DNA sequence: TGTGCCAGCACCACCGGACAGGGCTACGAGCAGTACTTC. Its translation is CASTTGQGYEQYF.

The chain is built from TRBV2 and TRBJ2-3; the D is unclear. Germline V gives CDR1 SNHLY, CDR2 FYNNEI. CDR3 length: 13 amino acids. V dropped 8 bases and J dropped 2 bases, with 11 bases sitting between them. CDR3 nucleotides: TGTGCCAGCCTGGGGATTACCACAGATACGCAGTATTTT. This translates into CASLGITTDTQYF.

The chain's CDR3 is CASSPGLPGKETQYF. The CDR3 DNA sequence: TGTGCCAGCAGCCCAGGACTGCCGGGGAAAGAGACCCAGTACTTC. V and J are TRBV7-8 and TRBJ2-5; tentative D call: TRBD2 (5 bases). The germline V and J ends were trimmed by 5 bases and 3 bases, with 16 bases remaining between them. CDR3 size: 15 residues. Germline CDR1 is SGHVS and CDR2 is FQNEAQ.

V usage is TRBV3-1 (or the pseudogene TRBV3-2) and J usage is TRBJ1-5; weak D call: TRBD1 (5 bases). Deletions cut 0 bases from V and 4 bases from J, with 10 bases between. In germline, CDR1 is LGHDT, CDR2 YNNKEL (reference sequence). This CDR3 spans 15 amino acids. CDR3 bases: TGTGCCAGCAGCCAAGAAGGGGCAGGGAATCAGCCCCAGCATTTT. Residues: CASSQEGAGNQPQHF.

The chain combines TRBV11-2 with TRBJ2-1; no clear D. Germline lookup yields CDR1 SGHAT and CDR2 FQNNGV. CDR3 size: 11 residues. Trimming took off 2 bases at V and 10 bases at J, with 6 bases between the two ends. The CDR3 sequence is CASSLLGEQFF. The DNA of the CDR3 is TGTGCCAGCAGCTTATTGGGGGAGCAGTTCTTC.

The chain links TRBV28 to TRBJ2-1; tentative D call: TRBD2 (5 bases). Germline V gene lookup returns CDR1 MDHEN and CDR2 SYDVKM. The CDR3 sequence is 14 residues long. V gave up 4 bases and J gave up 3 bases, with 10 bases separating them. The CDR3 DNA sequence: TGTGCCAGCAGTTCCCCCGGGAACTACAATGAGCAGTTCTTC. Amino acid sequence: CASSSPGNYNEQFF.

The chain's CDR3 is CASRTGGTEAFF. CDR3 DNA sequence: TGTGCCAGCAGAACAGGGGGCACTGAAGCTTTCTTT. The genes are TRBV28 and TRBJ1-1; TRBD1 matches at 8 bases. The CDR3 is made up of 12 amino acids. V shed 6 bases, J shed 4 bases, and the junction held 1 base outside the gene matches. CDR1 and CDR2 (germline): MDHEN, SYDVKM.

The rearrangement joins TRBV15 to TRBJ2-3; 9 bases are a match to TRBD1. Germline lookup yields CDR1 LNHNV and CDR2 YYDKDF (reference sequence). There are 16 residues in the CDR3. The V gene end was trimmed by 2 bases and the J gene end by 4 bases; junction bases not matched to a gene: 7. Written as DNA, the CDR3 is TGTGCCACCAGCAGAAGACAGGGGGTAGTCCCAGATACGCAGTATTTT. Protein product: CATSRRQGVVPDTQYF.

In nucleotides, the CDR3 is TGTGCCAGCAGAGCTAGGATTAATGAGCAGTTCTTC. Translation gives CASRARINEQFF. This sequence joins TRBV27 and TRBJ2-1; no clear D. The CDR3 covers 12 residues. Germline V lookup: CDR1 MNHEY, CDR2 SMNVEV (reference sequence). The V end lost 6 bases, the J end lost 7 bases, and 10 bases lay between the germline ends.

The chain couples TRBV7-9 to TRBJ2-1; D uncertain. Deletions cut 7 bases from V and 6 bases from J, with 19 bases between. This CDR3 contains 15 residues. Germline loops: CDR1 SEHNR, CDR2 FQNEAQ (reference sequence). The CDR3 loop reads CASNPFGAGRNEQFF. The CDR3 DNA reads TGTGCCAGCAACCCGTTTGGAGCCGGTCGCAATGAGCAGTTCTTC. The full variable domain, in which reference TRBV7-9 and TRBJ2-1 provide the parts outside the CDR3, is DTGVSQNPRHKITKRGQNVTFRCDPISEHNRLYWYRQTLGQGPEFLTYFQNEAQLEKSRLLSDRFSAERPKGSFSTLEIQRTEQGDSAMYLCASNPFGAGRNEQFFGPGTRLTVL.

The chain uses TRBV11-3 and TRBJ1-4, with 9 positions matching TRBD1. The CDR3 covers 15 residues. Trimming took 2 bases from V and 8 from J; bases not matched to a gene: 6. CDR1 SGHNT and CDR2 YENEEA come from the germline V gene. CDR3: CASSLSTGGSEKLFF. The CDR3 nucleotides are TGTGCCAGCAGCTTATCCACAGGGGGCTCGGAAAAACTGTTTTTT. Together with reference TRBV11-3 and TRBJ1-4, the CDR3 gives the full variable domain: EAGVVQSPRYKIIEKKQPVAFWCNPISGHNTLYWYLQNLGQGPELLIRYENEEAVDDSQLPKDRFSAERLKGVDSTLKIQPAELGDSAVYLCASSLSTGGSEKLFFGSGTQLSVL.

The chain couples TRBV10-3 to TRBJ1-5; D unresolved. This CDR3 comprises 16 residues. Trimming removed 3 bases from V and 4 bases from J, with 16 bases in between. Germline values: CDR1 ENHRY, CDR2 SYGVKD. The CDR3 sequence: CAISEKIGTQNQPQHF. Here the CDR3 DNA reads TGTGCCATCAGTGAAAAGATCGGAACGCAAAATCAGCCCCAGCATTTT.

The chain has TRBV6-5 and TRBJ1-3; tentatively, D is TRBD1 (6 bases). Trimming shortened V by 6 bases and J by 1 base, and 10 bases separated the two germline ends. CDR1 and CDR2 (germline): MNHEY, SVGAGI. The CDR3 sequence is 14 residues long. CDR3 in amino acids: CASSTGQSGNTIYF. The CDR3 DNA reads as TGTGCCAGCAGCACAGGGCAATCTGGAAACACCATATATTTT.

This rearrangement joins TRBV23-1 to TRBJ1-1, with D tentatively TRBD1 (5 bases). TRBV23-1 is filed as an ORF, its function uncertain. V was clipped by 0 bases and J by 7 bases, with 18 bases between them. This CDR3 comprises 16 residues. Written as DNA, the CDR3 is TGCGCCAGCAGTCAATCGTTTATGGTAGGGCAGGGTGAAGCTTTCTTT. Translation: CASSQSFMVGQGEAFF.

V gene TRBV28 combines with J gene TRBJ2-3; 7 bases are shared with TRBD1. The length of the CDR3 is 15 residues. The V gene end was trimmed by 3 bases and the J gene end by 6 bases; junction bases not matched to a gene: 9. Germline-derived CDR1 and CDR2 are MDHEN and SYDVKM. The CDR3 protein is CASSLAGRGLDTQYF. The CDR3 DNA reads TGTGCCAGCAGTTTGGCGGGCAGGGGGTTGGATACGCAGTATTTT.